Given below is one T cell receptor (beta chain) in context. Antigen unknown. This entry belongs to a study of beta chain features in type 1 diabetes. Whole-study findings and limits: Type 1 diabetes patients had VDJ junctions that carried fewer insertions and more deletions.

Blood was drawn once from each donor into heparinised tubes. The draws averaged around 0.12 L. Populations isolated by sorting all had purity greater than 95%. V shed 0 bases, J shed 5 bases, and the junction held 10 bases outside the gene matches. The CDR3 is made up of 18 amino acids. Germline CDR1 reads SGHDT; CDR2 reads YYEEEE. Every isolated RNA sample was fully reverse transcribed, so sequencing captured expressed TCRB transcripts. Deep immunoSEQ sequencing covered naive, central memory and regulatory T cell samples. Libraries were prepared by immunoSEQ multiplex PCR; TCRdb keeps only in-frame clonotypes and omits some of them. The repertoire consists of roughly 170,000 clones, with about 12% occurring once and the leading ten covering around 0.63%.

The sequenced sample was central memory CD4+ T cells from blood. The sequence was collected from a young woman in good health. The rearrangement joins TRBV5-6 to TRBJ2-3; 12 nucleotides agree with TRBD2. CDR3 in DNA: TGTGCCAGCAGCTTGGTCGGACTAGCGGGATCGGGGGTAGATACGCAGTATTTT. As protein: CASSLVGLAGSGVDTQYF.